The source of this T cell receptor (beta chain) is a study of CD8+CD57+ T cells in acquired aplastic anemia. Study overall: Sorted cells (CD4+ and CD8+) yielded DNA amounts that averaged approximately 2.9 ug.

Looked up from germline, CDR1 is SNHLY and CDR2 is FYNNEI. This CDR3 is 12 amino acids long. CD8+CD57+ cell expansion had been shown by flow cytometry in patients chosen for sequencing. Patients had received no therapy at the time of blood sampling. It was genomic DNA that served as the template for profiling TCR beta VDJ and CDR3. TCRdb re-derived calls from the reads in MiXCR, one entry per CDR3 protein. The sample gives some 160,000 distinct CDR3 sequences, 45% to 50% of which show up once; about 30% is in the top ten. The gene calls are TRBV2 and TRBJ2-5; D not resolved. The J call may be mistaken, given a closer DNA end match to TRBJ2-7. The TCR sequence derives from a human donor with aplastic anemia. The material sequenced was sorted CD4+, CD8+, or CD8+CD57+ T cells (not recorded which) from PBMCs. CDR3 region: CASSQDLYEQYF. CDR3 DNA: TGTGCCAGCAGTCAAGATTTATACGAGCAGTACTTC.